The clone carrying this T cell receptor beta chain came up a few times. Its antigen is currently unknown. The sample belongs to a study of identical twins. Study observations and caveats: Out-of-frame alpha sequences common to twins were enriched for low generation probability.

CDR1 is SQVTM and CDR2 is ANQGSEA in the germline V gene. There are 13 residues in the CDR3. The ends lost 4 bases at V and 4 bases at J; junction bases unmatched: 5. TCRdb re-derived calls from the 5' RACE reads in MiXCR, one entry per CDR3 protein. The data contain 500,000 to 550,000 distinct CDR3 sequences, 20% to 25% of them singletons. These data were also reused for a study on yellow fever vaccine responses in identical twins.

The source material was CD4+ T cells sorted from blood. V usage is TRBV29-1 and J usage is TRBJ2-3, with 7 bases identical to TRBD2. This receptor was taken from a woman aged 18-29 years in good health. CDR3 nucleotide sequence: TGCAGCGTTGTGGGGGGGGAGTCAGATACGCAGTATTTT. This encodes CSVVGGESDTQYF.